This TCR beta chain was sequenced for a study of early T cells in non-severe SARS-CoV-2 infection (dated by TCRdb to about 2021). For the study in its entirety: Because TCR sequencing relied on bulk RNA taken from unsorted whole blood, pairing of alpha and beta chains was not possible.

Set within a cohort of healthcare workers in London, UK, this nested case-control study involved weekly PCR testing of nasopharyngeal swabs along with blood sampling. Between 23 and 31 March 2020, the week of the UK lockdown, healthcare workers were enrolled and then followed up weekly for as long as 16 weeks. This clonotype turned up a few times. What this receptor recognizes is not known. No much larger clonotype is one base removed from it; base qualities were not supplied. Study-wide findings and limitations: VDJdb matching was skewed toward anti-spike CD8 responses and likely underestimated virus-specific expansions by missing private and CD4 specificities.

Libraries were constructed by 5' RACE. The instrument was a NextSeq 500. In the TCR library protocol, unique molecular identifiers were attached to individual cDNA molecules to correct for PCR bias and sequencing error. Both TCR alpha and beta chains were sequenced, and tight co-correlation was observed between alpha and beta sequence abundances in each sample. In the source study's methods: V gene, J gene and CDR3 annotation of TCR sequences was performed with Decombinator V4. TCRs were defined as expanded if a significant change between any two time points was detected under a Poisson model with p below 0.0001. TCR abundances were normalised to the total number of TCRs sequenced in each sample and reported as counts per million. MAIT TCRs were defined by TRAV1-2 paired with TRAJ12, TRAJ20 or TRAJ33, and iNKT TCRs by TRAV10 paired with TRAJ18. VDJdb, accessed 1 November 2021, was searched for CMV, EBV and SARS-CoV-2 annotated TCRs, excluding TCRs annotated for multiple antigens. The raw public reads went through TCRdb reprocessing: fastp at Q25, MiXCR clone calling, in-frame beta chains kept. Each record represents a unique CDR3 protein, reported with the most common genes and DNA among its rows. The V and J calls reflect TCRdb's pipeline rather than the authors' work. Within this sample are some 22,000 distinct CDR3 sequences, with roughly 5.3% of them counted one time only. The leading ten clones occupy roughly 4.3% of the sample.

CDR1 is given as SGHAT and CDR2 as FQNNGV, both from the germline V gene. V and J are truncated by 4 bases and 0 bases respectively, leaving an intervening sequence of 10 bases. The CDR3 sequence holds 15 residues, the cysteine and phenylalanine included. Kept here is only the CDR3 DNA, which spans 45 bases and is read in frame from base 1. The source material was whole blood. This clonotype originated in an adult who was a healthcare worker with PCR-confirmed SARS-CoV-2 infection or an uninfected control (not recorded which). The chain was built from TRBV11-2 and TRBJ2-1; the D segment could be TRBD2, given 6 matching bases. The sequenced DNA is TGTGCCAGCAGCTGGAGGGAGAACTCCTACAATGAGCAGTTCTTC. Its protein product is CASSWRENSYNEQFF. Where the CDR3 stops, the reference TRBV11-2 and TRBJ2-1 genes take over; the full variable domain is EAGVAQSPRYKIIEKRQSVAFWCNPISGHATLYWYQQILGQGPKLLIQFQNNGVVDDSQLPKDRFSAERLKGVDSTLKIQPAKLEDSAVYLCASSWRENSYNEQFFGPGTRLTVL.